Sequencing of this T cell receptor (beta chain) was carried out in a study of control samples from healthy donors and cancer patients. Clones were read by immunoSEQ multiplex PCR, and TCRdb kept only the in-frame ones, dropping some. The repertoire holds about 80,000 clones, with 85% to 90% as singletons. The CDR3 runs 13 residues. Trimming cost V 4 bases and J 1 base, with 4 bases left between them. The clonotype was recovered from a middle-aged man in good health. The rearrangement links TRBV12-3 or TRBV12-4 to TRBJ2-2; D unclear. Sequencing was performed on blood. CDR3 sequence: CASSYLNTGELFF. DNA of the CDR3: TGTGCCAGCAGTTACTTGAACACCGGGGAGCTGTTTTTT.